This record concerns one T cell receptor beta chain sequence. The antigen is undetermined. This CDR3 spans 14 amino acids. CDR1 is LGHDT and CDR2 is YNNKEL in the germline V gene (reference sequence). V was trimmed by 6 bases and J by 4 bases, leaving 13 bases between them. The record originates from a study of spatial heterogeneity in lung cancer. Background on the study: Sequencing of follow-up PBMC samples took place when they were available, at a median of approximately 2 years after resection.

Specified time point: blood at routine non-recurrence follow-up after resection. Whole RNA, which was extracted from tumor, nontumor lung tissue or frozen PBMC, was sequenced without any cell sorting. TCR cDNA molecules were tagged individually, and each one carried a unique molecular identifier. TCRdb reanalysed the 5' RACE reads using MiXCR and keeps one entry per CDR3 protein. The sample has roughly 120,000 distinct CDR3 sequences, more than 10% seen once. Study-level findings and limits: Resection saw ubiquitous expanded tumor TCRs appear in blood more than follow-up did.

This receptor was taken from a male donor with early-stage non-small cell lung cancer. The chain combines TRBV3-1 with TRBJ2-1, with D tentatively TRBD1 (6 bases). Here the sequenced sample was PBMCs, taken at follow-up. In DNA, the CDR3 is TGTGCCAGCAGTCGACCAGGGGCTTACAATGAGCAGTTCTTC. Protein product: CASSRPGAYNEQFF.